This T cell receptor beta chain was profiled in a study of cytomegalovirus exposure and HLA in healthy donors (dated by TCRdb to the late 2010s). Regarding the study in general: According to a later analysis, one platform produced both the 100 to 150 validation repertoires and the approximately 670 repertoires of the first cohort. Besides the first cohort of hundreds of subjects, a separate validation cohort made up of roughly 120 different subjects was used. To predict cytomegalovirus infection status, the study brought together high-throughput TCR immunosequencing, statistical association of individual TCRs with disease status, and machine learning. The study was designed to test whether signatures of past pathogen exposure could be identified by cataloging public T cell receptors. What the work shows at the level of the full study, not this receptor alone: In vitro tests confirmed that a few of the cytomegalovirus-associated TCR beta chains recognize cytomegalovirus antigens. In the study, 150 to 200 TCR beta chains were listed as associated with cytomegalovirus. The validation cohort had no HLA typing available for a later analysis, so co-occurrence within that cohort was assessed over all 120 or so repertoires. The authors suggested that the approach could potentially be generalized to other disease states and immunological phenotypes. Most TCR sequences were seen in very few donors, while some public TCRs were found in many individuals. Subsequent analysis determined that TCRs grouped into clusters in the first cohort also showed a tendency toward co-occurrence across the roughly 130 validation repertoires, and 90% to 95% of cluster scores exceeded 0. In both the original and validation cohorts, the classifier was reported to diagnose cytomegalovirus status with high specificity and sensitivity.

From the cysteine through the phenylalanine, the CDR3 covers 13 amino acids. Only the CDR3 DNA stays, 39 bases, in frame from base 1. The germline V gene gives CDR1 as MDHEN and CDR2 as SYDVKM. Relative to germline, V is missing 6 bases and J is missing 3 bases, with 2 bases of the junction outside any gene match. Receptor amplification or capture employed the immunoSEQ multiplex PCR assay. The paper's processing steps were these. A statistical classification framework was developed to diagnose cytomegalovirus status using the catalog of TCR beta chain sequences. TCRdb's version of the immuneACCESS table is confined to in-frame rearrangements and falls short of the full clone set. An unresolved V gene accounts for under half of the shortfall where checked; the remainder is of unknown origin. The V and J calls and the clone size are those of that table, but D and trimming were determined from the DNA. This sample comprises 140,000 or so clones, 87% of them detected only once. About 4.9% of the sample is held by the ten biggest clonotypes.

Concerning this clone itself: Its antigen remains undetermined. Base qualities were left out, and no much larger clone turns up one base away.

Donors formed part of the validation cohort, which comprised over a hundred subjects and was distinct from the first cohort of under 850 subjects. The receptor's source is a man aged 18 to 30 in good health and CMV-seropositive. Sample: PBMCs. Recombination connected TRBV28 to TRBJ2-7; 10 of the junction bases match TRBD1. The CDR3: CASRGTGVYEQYF. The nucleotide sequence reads TGTGCCAGCAGGGGGACAGGGGTCTACGAGCAGTACTTC.